This T cell receptor (beta chain) is drawn from a study of technical replicates of blood from a few donors. The CDR3 consists of 15 residues. J lost 4 bases, V lost 1 base, and 2 bases had no gene match. The V gene's germline CDR1 is GTSNPN and CDR2 SVGIG (reference sequence). Repertoires were generated with immunoSEQ multiplex PCR, while TCRdb's copy carries only in-frame clones and drops some. Here the sample spans 56,000 or so clones, 80% to 95% being singletons. This clone was counted once. The chain combines TRBV30 with TRBJ2-3, with TRBD2 identical over 13 bases. Sequences were obtained from PBMCs. The clonotype comes from a human donor in good health. Some clones in this sample may be carry-over from other donors' samples. CDR3 amino acids: CAWSDGLAGADTQYF. The CDR3 region has the DNA TGTGCCTGGAGTGATGGACTAGCGGGGGCAGATACGCAGTATTTT.